These 3 T cell receptor beta chains were sequenced from one sample in a study of T cells in Graves' hyperthyroidism and ophthalmopathy. The CDR3 regions of TCR beta were amplified from RNA transcripts. An initial round of RT-PCR targeting the TCR CDR3 relied on the HTBI primer set. TCRdb reprocessed the multiplex PCR reads with MiXCR, giving one entry per CDR3 protein. The data show 500,000 to 650,000 distinct CDR3 sequences, with just under 20% seen just once and 47% held by the top ten. The specimen was blood. Receptor source: a man aged 35 to 55 with Graves' ophthalmopathy.

The genes are TRBV10-3 and TRBJ1-2; no reliable D call. V gave up 3 bases and J gave up 8 bases, with 16 bases separating them. From germline, CDR1 is ENHRY and CDR2 SYGVKD. The CDR3 loop spans 14 amino acids. The CDR3 DNA reads TGTGCCATCAGTGATATCCTCCGGGTCGACGGCTACACCTTC. Encoded protein: CAISDILRVDGYTF.

This chain links TRBV19 with TRBJ1-1; D remains unclear. V was trimmed by 7 bases and J by 1 base, leaving 10 bases between them. The length of the CDR3 is 13 residues. Germline-derived CDR1 and CDR2 are LNHDA and SQIVND (reference sequence). The CDR3 loop is CASTPRRNTEAFF. CDR3 DNA sequence: TGTGCCAGTACCCCTAGAAGGAACACTGAAGCTTTCTTT.

The rearrangement uses TRBV6-1 and TRBJ2-1; D is perhaps TRBD1 or TRBD2 (5 bases each). Trimming cost V 10 bases and J 4 bases, with 17 bases left between them. Germline CDR1 reads MNHNS; CDR2 reads SASEGT. The CDR3 length is 14 residues. As DNA, the CDR3 is TGTGCCACTCAACCGGGACCGCCGTACAATGAGCAGTTCTTC. This translates into CATQPGPPYNEQFF.